This is a list of T cell receptor beta chains from one sample in a study of T cell responses to AZD1222 COVID-19 vaccine. The assay was immunoSEQ multiplex PCR, and TCRdb's table has in-frame clones only and misses some. The data hold fewer than 90,000 clones, with roughly 87% observed a single time. The sequenced sample was peripheral blood, obtained on day 0 of AZD1222 vaccination. The receptors derive from an adult in good health. Each CDR3 is given with its conserved first and last residue. The order of the fields is CDR3 DNA, CDR3 protein, J gene, V gene, clone size, D gene. D genes are given only for firm matches. Not every row has a clone size; where given, it reads once, few, many or a size class.

cdr3_nt: TGCGCCAGCAGTTACAGGCGAGATACTGAAGCTTTCTTT
cdr3_aa: CASSYRRDTEAFF
j_call: TRBJ1-1
v_call: TRBV10-1
clone_size: NA
d_call: NA

cdr3_nt: TGTGCCAGCAGCTCAGGACAGGTCAACACCGGGGAGCTGTTTTTT
cdr3_aa: CASSSGQVNTGELFF
j_call: TRBJ2-2
v_call: TRBV5-8
clone_size: NA
d_call: TRBD1

cdr3_nt: TGTGCCAGCAGAGAAGGAGGTGAAAAACTGTTTTTT
cdr3_aa: CASREGGEKLFF
j_call: TRBJ1-4
v_call: TRBV25-1
clone_size: NA
d_call: NA

cdr3_nt: TGTGCTAGTGGTTTTTCAACTAATGAAAAACTGTTTTTT
cdr3_aa: CASGFSTNEKLFF
j_call: TRBJ1-4
v_call: TRBV12-5
clone_size: NA
d_call: NA

cdr3_nt: TGTGCCAGCAGCTTCGGGGCATCAAATTCACCCCTCCACTTT
cdr3_aa: CASSFGASNSPLHF
j_call: TRBJ1-6
v_call: TRBV7-3
clone_size: NA
d_call: NA

cdr3_nt: TGTGCAAGTCGCGAAGGACAGGGGGCGCGGGGCTACACCTTC
cdr3_aa: CASREGQGARGYTF
j_call: TRBJ1-2
v_call: TRBV12-2
clone_size: NA
d_call: NA

cdr3_nt: TGTGCCAGCAGTTCCAGGACAGAGAGTGAAGCTTTCTTT
cdr3_aa: CASSSRTESEAFF
j_call: TRBJ1-1
v_call: TRBV6-5
clone_size: NA
d_call: NA

cdr3_nt: TGTGCCAGCAGTTACGGGAGGGGTTCAACTAATGAAAAACTGTTTTTT
cdr3_aa: CASSYGRGSTNEKLFF
j_call: TRBJ1-4
v_call: TRBV6-5
clone_size: NA
d_call: NA

cdr3_nt: TGTGCCAGCAGCTGGGGGAGTCAGAGCTCCTATAATTCACCCCTCCACTTT
cdr3_aa: CASSWGSQSSYNSPLHF
j_call: TRBJ1-6
v_call: TRBV5-6
clone_size: NA
d_call: NA

cdr3_nt: TGCGCCAGCAGCCCTTTCCAAAGGGGGGGCTATTATGGCTACACCTTC
cdr3_aa: CASSPFQRGGYYGYTF
j_call: TRBJ1-2
v_call: TRBV4-3
clone_size: NA
d_call: NA

cdr3_nt: TGTGCCAGCAGCTTGACTAGCGCCAGGTCGGAGACCCAGTACTTC
cdr3_aa: CASSLTSARSETQYF
j_call: TRBJ2-5
v_call: TRBV5-4
clone_size: NA
d_call: TRBD2

cdr3_nt: TGTGCCAGCAGAGGGAGGGGGCCAGATACGCAGTATTTT
cdr3_aa: CASRGRGPDTQYF
j_call: TRBJ2-3
v_call: TRBV6-5
clone_size: NA
d_call: NA

cdr3_nt: TGTGCCAGCAGCTTAGATCCCTACAGCTCCTACGAGCAGTACTTC
cdr3_aa: CASSLDPYSSYEQYF
j_call: TRBJ2-7
v_call: TRBV11-2
clone_size: NA
d_call: NA

cdr3_nt: TGCAGTGCTAGTTCGGGGCCTAGTAATTCACCCCTCCACTTT
cdr3_aa: CSASSGPSNSPLHF
j_call: TRBJ1-6
v_call: TRBV20-1
clone_size: once
d_call: NA

cdr3_nt: TGCAGCGTTGGGGCCAATAGCGGGAGGGCCTTTGTTTTCTACAATGAGCAGTTCTTC
cdr3_aa: CSVGANSGRAFVFYNEQFF
j_call: TRBJ2-1
v_call: TRBV29-1
clone_size: NA
d_call: TRBD2

cdr3_nt: TGTGCCAGCAGCCGGGACGGGGCGCACAATGAGCAGTTCTTC
cdr3_aa: CASSRDGAHNEQFF
j_call: TRBJ2-1
v_call: TRBV5-4
clone_size: NA
d_call: NA

cdr3_nt: TGCGCCAGCAGCTTGGCAGGGACTGGAAACACCATATATTTT
cdr3_aa: CASSLAGTGNTIYF
j_call: TRBJ1-3
v_call: TRBV5-1
clone_size: NA
d_call: NA

cdr3_nt: TGTGCCAGCAGCCCCGAGACGCGAGGCTACACCTTC
cdr3_aa: CASSPETRGYTF
j_call: TRBJ1-2
v_call: TRBV5-5
clone_size: NA
d_call: NA

cdr3_nt: TGTGCCAGCAGCTTAGAGAGGTCGGGGTCATATTGGGGCTACACCTTC
cdr3_aa: CASSLERSGSYWGYTF
j_call: TRBJ1-2
v_call: TRBV7-9
clone_size: NA
d_call: NA

cdr3_nt: TGTGCCAGCAGTTACTCGTTCGGGCAGGGGGGGTCTGAAGCTTTCTTT
cdr3_aa: CASSYSFGQGGSEAFF
j_call: TRBJ1-1
v_call: TRBV6-5
clone_size: NA
d_call: TRBD1

cdr3_nt: TGTGCCAGCATGGTTAGGGACAGGGGGCCCTACGAGCAGTACTTC
cdr3_aa: CASMVRDRGPYEQYF
j_call: TRBJ2-7
v_call: TRBV3-1/TRBV3-2
clone_size: NA
d_call: TRBD1

cdr3_nt: TGTGCCAGCAGCTCGGGACAGGGCTACGAGCAGTACTTC
cdr3_aa: CASSSGQGYEQYF
j_call: TRBJ2-7
v_call: TRBV28
clone_size: NA
d_call: TRBD1

cdr3_nt: TGTGCCAGCAGTCACGGCACTGAAGCTTTCTTT
cdr3_aa: CASSHGTEAFF
j_call: TRBJ1-1
v_call: TRBV6-2/TRBV6-3
clone_size: NA
d_call: NA

cdr3_nt: TGCAGTGCTAGAGTGACCATTTACTACACCTTC
cdr3_aa: CSARVTIYYTF
j_call: TRBJ1-2
v_call: TRBV20-1
clone_size: NA
d_call: NA

cdr3_nt: TGTGCCAGTAGAGCGAAAGGGACAGGGGGCTTCATGAGGTCCGCCCAGCAGTTCTTC
cdr3_aa: CASRAKGTGGFMRSAQQFF
j_call: TRBJ2-1
v_call: TRBV19
clone_size: NA
d_call: TRBD1

cdr3_nt: TGCAGCGTGGGAGACTCCAGGAGCGAGAAGCAGTACTTC
cdr3_aa: CSVGDSRSEKQYF
j_call: TRBJ2-7
v_call: TRBV29-1
clone_size: NA
d_call: NA

cdr3_nt: TGTGCCAGCAGCCCCCCCAGGGGGACCTACCTTTATGAGACCCAGTACTTC
cdr3_aa: CASSPPRGTYLYETQYF
j_call: TRBJ2-5
v_call: TRBV7-9
clone_size: NA
d_call: TRBD1